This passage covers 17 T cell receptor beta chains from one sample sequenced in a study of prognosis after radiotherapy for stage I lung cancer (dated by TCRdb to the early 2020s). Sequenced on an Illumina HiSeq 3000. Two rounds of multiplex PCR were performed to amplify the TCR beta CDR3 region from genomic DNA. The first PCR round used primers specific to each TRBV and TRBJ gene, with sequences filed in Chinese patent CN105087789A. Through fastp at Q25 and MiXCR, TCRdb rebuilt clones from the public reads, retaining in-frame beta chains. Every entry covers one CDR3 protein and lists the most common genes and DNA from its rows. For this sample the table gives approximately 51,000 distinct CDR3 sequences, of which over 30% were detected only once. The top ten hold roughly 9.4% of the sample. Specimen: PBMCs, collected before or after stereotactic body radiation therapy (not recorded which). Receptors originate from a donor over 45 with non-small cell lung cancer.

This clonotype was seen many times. The CDR3 sequence is CASRSGQGAYNEQFF. The CDR3 coding sequence is TGTGCCAGCAGATCCGGACAGGGGGCCTACAATGAGCAGTTCTTC. The J gene is TRBJ2-1, the V gene TRBV12-3 or TRBV12-4, with 10 bases aligning to TRBD1. The CDR3 loop spans 15 amino acids. V lost 6 bases and J lost 2; bases outside the gene matches: 4.

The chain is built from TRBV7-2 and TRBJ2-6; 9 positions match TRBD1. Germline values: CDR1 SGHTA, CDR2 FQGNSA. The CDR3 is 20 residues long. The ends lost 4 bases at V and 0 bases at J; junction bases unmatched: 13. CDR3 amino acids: CASSSRGQGSILSGANVLTF. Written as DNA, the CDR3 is TGTGCCAGCAGCTCGAGGGGACAGGGCTCAATCCTCTCTGGGGCCAACGTCCTGACTTTC.

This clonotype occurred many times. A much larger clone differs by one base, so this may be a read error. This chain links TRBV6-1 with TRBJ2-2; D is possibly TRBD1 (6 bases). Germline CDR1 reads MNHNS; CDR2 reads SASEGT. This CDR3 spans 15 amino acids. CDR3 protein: CASRGDKANAGELFF. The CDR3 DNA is TGTGCCAGCAGGGGGGACAAGGCGAACGCCGGGGAGCTGTTTTTT.

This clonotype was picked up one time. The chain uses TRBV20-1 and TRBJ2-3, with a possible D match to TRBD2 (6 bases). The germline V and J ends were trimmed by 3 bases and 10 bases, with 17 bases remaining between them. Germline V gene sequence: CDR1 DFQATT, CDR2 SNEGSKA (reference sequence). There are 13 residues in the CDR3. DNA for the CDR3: TGCAGTGCTAGGGCTCGACTAGTCCTCCCGCAGTATTTT. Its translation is CSARARLVLPQYF.

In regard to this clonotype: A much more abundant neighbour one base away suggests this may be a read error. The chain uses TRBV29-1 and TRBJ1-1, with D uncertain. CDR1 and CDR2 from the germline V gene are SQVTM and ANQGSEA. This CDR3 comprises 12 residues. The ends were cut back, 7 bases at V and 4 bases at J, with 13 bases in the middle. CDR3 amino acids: CSAVAHGTEAFF. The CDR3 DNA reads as TGCAGCGCGGTGGCGCATGGCACTGAAGCTTTCTTT.

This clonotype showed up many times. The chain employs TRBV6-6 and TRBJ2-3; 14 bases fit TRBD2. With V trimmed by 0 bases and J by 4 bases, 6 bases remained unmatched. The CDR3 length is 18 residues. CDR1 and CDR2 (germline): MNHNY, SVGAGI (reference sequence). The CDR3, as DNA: TGTGCCAGCAGTTACTCGAGGGGACTAGCGGGAGCCTCAGATACGCAGTATTTT. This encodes CASSYSRGLAGASDTQYF.

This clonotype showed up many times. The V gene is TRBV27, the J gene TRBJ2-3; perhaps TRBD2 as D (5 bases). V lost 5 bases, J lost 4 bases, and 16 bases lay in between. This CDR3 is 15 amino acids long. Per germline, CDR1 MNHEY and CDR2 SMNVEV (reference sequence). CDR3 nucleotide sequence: TGTGCCAGCAGTGGAGGACTCCTAGCCGCAGATACGCAGTATTTT. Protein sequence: CASSGGLLAADTQYF.

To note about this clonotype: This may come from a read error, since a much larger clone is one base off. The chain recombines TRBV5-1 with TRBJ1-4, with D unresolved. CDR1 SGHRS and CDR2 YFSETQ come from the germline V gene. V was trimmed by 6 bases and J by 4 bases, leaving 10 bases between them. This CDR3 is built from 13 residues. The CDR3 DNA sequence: TGCGCCAGCATCTGGCAGATTAATGAAAAACTGTTTTTT. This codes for CASIWQINEKLFF. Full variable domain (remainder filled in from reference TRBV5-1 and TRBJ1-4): KAGVTQTPRYLIKTRGQQVTLSCSPISGHRSVSWYQQTPGQGLQFLFEYFSETQRNKGNFPGRFSGRQFSNSRSEMNVSTLELGDSALYLCASIWQINEKLFFGSGTQLSVL.

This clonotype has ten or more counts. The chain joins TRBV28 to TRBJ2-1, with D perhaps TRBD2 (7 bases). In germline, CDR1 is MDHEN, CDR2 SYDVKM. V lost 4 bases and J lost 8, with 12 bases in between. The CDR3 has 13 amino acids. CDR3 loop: CASSYGGRDEQFF. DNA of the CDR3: TGTGCCAGCAGTTACGGGGGGCGGGATGAGCAGTTCTTC.

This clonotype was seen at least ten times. The CDR3 region has the DNA TGTGCCAGCAGTGAGTCCGGGTTGGACAATCAGCCCCAGCATTTT. As protein: CASSESGLDNQPQHF. The genes are TRBV25-1 and TRBJ1-5; no definite D call. Trimming stripped 3 bases from V and 3 bases from J, with 12 bases between. This CDR3 spans 15 amino acids. CDR1 is MGHDK and CDR2 is SYGVNS in the germline V gene. The variable domain in full, with the rest retrieved from reference TRBV25-1 and TRBJ1-5, is EADIYQTPRYLVIGTGKKITLECSQTMGHDKMYWYQQDPGMELHLIHYSYGVNSTEKGDLSSESTVSRIRTEHFPLTLESARPSHTSQYLCASSESGLDNQPQHFGDGTRLSIL.

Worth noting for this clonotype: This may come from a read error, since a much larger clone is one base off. In DNA form, the CDR3 reads TGTGCCACCAGTGAGAGGGCTAGCGGGAACCATGAGCAGTTCTTC. Translated: CATSERASGNHEQFF. The rearrangement joins TRBV24-1 to TRBJ2-1; 9 nucleotides line up with TRBD2. The CDR3 contains 15 residues. Germline CDR1 and CDR2: KGHDR and SFDVKD. After removal of 4 bases from V and 8 bases from J, the junction contained 8 bases not matched to a gene.

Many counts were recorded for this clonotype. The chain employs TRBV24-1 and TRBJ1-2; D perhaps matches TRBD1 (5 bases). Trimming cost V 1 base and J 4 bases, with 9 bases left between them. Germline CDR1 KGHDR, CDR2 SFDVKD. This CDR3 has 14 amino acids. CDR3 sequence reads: CATSDFPDTYGYTF. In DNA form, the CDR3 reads TGTGCCACCAGTGATTTCCCGGACACCTATGGCTACACCTTC.

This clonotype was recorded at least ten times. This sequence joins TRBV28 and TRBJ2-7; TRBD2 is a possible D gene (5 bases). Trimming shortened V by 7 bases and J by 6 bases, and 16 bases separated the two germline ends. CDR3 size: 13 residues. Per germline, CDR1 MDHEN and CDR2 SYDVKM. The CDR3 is CASTLRRGSEQYF. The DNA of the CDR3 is TGTGCCAGCACCCTCAGACGGGGATCCGAGCAGTACTTC.

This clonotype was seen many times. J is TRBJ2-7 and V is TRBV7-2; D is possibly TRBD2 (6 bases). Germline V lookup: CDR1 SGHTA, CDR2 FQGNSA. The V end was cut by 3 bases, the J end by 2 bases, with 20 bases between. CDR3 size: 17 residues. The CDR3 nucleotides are TGTGCCAGCAGCTTCCTGCCCATGACTAGTATCACCTACGAGCAGTACTTC. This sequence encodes CASSFLPMTSITYEQYF.

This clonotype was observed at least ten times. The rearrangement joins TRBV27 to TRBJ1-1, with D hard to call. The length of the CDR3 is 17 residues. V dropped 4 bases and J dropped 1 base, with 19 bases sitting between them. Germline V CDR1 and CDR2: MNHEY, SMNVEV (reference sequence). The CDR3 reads CASSSQVHGTPNTEAFF. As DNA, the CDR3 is TGTGCCAGCAGTTCGCAGGTTCATGGCACGCCGAACACTGAAGCTTTCTTT.

As DNA, the CDR3 is TGTGCTAGTGGCCCGGGGACAGGAGGGTCGGGCATTCAGTACTTC. This gives the protein CASGPGTGGSGIQYF. This chain joins TRBV12-5 and TRBJ2-4, with 8 bases aligning to TRBD1. Germline V gene data show CDR1 as LGHNT and CDR2 as FRNRAP. This CDR3 has 15 amino acids. The V segment lost 6 bases and the J segment 9 bases; nucleotides outside the gene matches: 13.

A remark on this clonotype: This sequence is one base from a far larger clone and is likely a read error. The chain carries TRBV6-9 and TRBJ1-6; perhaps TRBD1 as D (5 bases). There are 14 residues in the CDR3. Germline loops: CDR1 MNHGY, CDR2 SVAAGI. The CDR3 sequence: CASSFWGGNTESFF. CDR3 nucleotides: TGTGCCAGCAGTTTTTGGGGGGGGAACACTGAATCTTTCTTT.